Listed below are T cell receptor beta chains from one sample, sequenced in a study of T-cell reconstitution after alpha-beta-depleted transplantation in children. TCRdb redid the calling of the PCR reads with MiXCR, one entry per CDR3 protein. This sample has some 550,000 distinct CDR3 sequences, with more than 20% found just once. The sample consisted of PBMCs, mostly from graft donor cells, taken 360 days after TCRalphabeta/CD19-depleted stem cell transplant. The receptors come from a boy in the first two years of life who had a stem cell transplant for acute myeloid leukemia, so the T cells may come from the graft donor. Both conserved end residues are part of each CDR3. D genes are given only for firm matches. Where a row states a size, it is once, few, many or the class of an expanded clone; other rows omit it.

V gene: TRBV7-9; D gene: -; J gene: TRBJ2-1; clone size: -; CDR3 protein: CASRPVQGRSYNEQFF; CDR3 DNA: TGTGCCAGCAGACCAGTCCAGGGACGGTCCTACAATGAGCAGTTCTTC
V gene: TRBV25-1; D gene: TRBD1; J gene: TRBJ2-3; clone size: once; CDR3 protein: CASSESKGARPDTQYF; CDR3 DNA: TGTGCCAGCAGTGAATCCAAGGGGGCGCGTCCAGATACGCAGTATTTT
V gene: TRBV20-1; D gene: -; J gene: TRBJ1-6; clone size: few; CDR3 protein: CSASSSGFGNSPLHF; CDR3 DNA: TGCAGTGCCTCAAGCTCAGGTTTCGGGAATTCACCCCTCCACTTT
V gene: TRBV20-1; D gene: TRBD1; J gene: TRBJ2-2; clone size: -; CDR3 protein: CSASRGTGFGELFF; CDR3 DNA: TGCAGTGCTAGTCGGGGGACAGGGTTCGGGGAGCTGTTTTTT
V gene: TRBV12-3/TRBV12-4; D gene: -; J gene: TRBJ1-5; clone size: -; CDR3 protein: CASTMRQLGNQPQHF; CDR3 DNA: TGTGCCAGCACGATGAGGCAGTTGGGCAATCAGCCCCAGCATTTT
V gene: TRBV25-1; D gene: -; J gene: TRBJ2-3; clone size: many; CDR3 protein: CASSTTAYDTQYF; CDR3 DNA: TGTGCCAGCAGTACGACAGCATATGATACGCAGTATTTT
V gene: TRBV7-3; D gene: -; J gene: TRBJ2-7; clone size: -; CDR3 protein: CASSWLRTEYF; CDR3 DNA: TGTGCCAGCAGCTGGCTCAGGACCGAGTACTTC
V gene: TRBV18; D gene: -; J gene: TRBJ2-1; clone size: few; CDR3 protein: CASSGDGDEQFF; CDR3 DNA: TGTGCCAGCTCAGGCGACGGGGATGAGCAGTTCTTC
V gene: TRBV12-3/TRBV12-4; D gene: TRBD1; J gene: TRBJ2-5; clone size: -; CDR3 protein: CASSLDRGKETQYF; CDR3 DNA: TGTGCCAGCAGTTTAGACAGGGGCAAAGAGACCCAGTACTTC
V gene: TRBV5-8; D gene: -; J gene: TRBJ1-5; clone size: -; CDR3 protein: CASSAGVSNQPQHF; CDR3 DNA: TGTGCCAGCAGCGCAGGAGTTAGCAATCAGCCCCAGCATTTT
V gene: TRBV6-5; D gene: -; J gene: TRBJ2-5; clone size: few; CDR3 protein: CASSWTLAGETQYF; CDR3 DNA: TGTGCCAGCAGTTGGACACTAGCAGGGGAGACCCAGTACTTC
V gene: TRBV4-3; D gene: -; J gene: TRBJ2-7; clone size: -; CDR3 protein: CASSRRKNNELYEQYF; CDR3 DNA: TGCGCCAGCAGCCGCAGAAAGAACAACGAGCTCTACGAGCAGTACTTC
V gene: TRBV7-2; D gene: TRBD2; J gene: TRBJ2-3; clone size: once; CDR3 protein: CASSLAGRGALDTQYF; CDR3 DNA: TGTGCCAGCAGCTTAGCGGGGCGGGGGGCCTTAGATACGCAGTATTTT
V gene: TRBV6-5; D gene: -; J gene: TRBJ2-3; clone size: -; CDR3 protein: CASSLSGPTLTDTQYF; CDR3 DNA: TGTGCCAGCAGTTTGTCGGGGCCCACTCTCACAGATACGCAGTATTTT
V gene: TRBV9; D gene: -; J gene: TRBJ2-3; clone size: few; CDR3 protein: CASSVEQVTDTQYF; CDR3 DNA: TGTGCCAGCAGCGTAGAACAGGTCACAGATACGCAGTATTTT
V gene: TRBV5-1; D gene: TRBD1; J gene: TRBJ2-6; clone size: many; CDR3 protein: CASSFSGTGGSGANVLTF; CDR3 DNA: TGCGCCAGCAGCTTTTCCGGGACAGGAGGCTCTGGGGCCAACGTCCTGACTTTC
V gene: TRBV12-3/TRBV12-4; D gene: -; J gene: TRBJ2-7; clone size: -; CDR3 protein: CASSLLGRDGLVF; CDR3 DNA: TGTGCCAGCAGCCTTCTGGGTAGGGACGGCCTAGTCTTC
V gene: TRBV19; D gene: TRBD1; J gene: TRBJ2-3; clone size: many; CDR3 protein: CASSPIAGGITDTQYF; CDR3 DNA: TGTGCCAGTAGTCCCATCGCAGGGGGCATCACAGATACGCAGTATTTT
V gene: TRBV20-1; D gene: TRBD2; J gene: TRBJ2-1; clone size: many; CDR3 protein: CSASPGLAGDPNEQFF; CDR3 DNA: TGCAGTGCCAGTCCGGGACTAGCGGGGGACCCCAATGAGCAGTTCTTC
V gene: TRBV12-3/TRBV12-4; D gene: -; J gene: TRBJ1-3; clone size: many; CDR3 protein: CASSLKEGLPGNTIYF; CDR3 DNA: TGTGCCAGCAGTTTAAAGGAGGGGTTGCCTGGAAACACCATATATTTT
V gene: TRBV6-5; D gene: -; J gene: TRBJ2-3; clone size: -; CDR3 protein: CASSYLRGGFADTQYF; CDR3 DNA: TGTGCCAGCAGTTACCTGAGGGGGGGATTTGCAGATACGCAGTATTTT
V gene: TRBV12-3/TRBV12-4; D gene: -; J gene: TRBJ2-7; clone size: few; CDR3 protein: CASRSQEGVFYEQYF; CDR3 DNA: TGTGCCAGCAGGTCACAGGAGGGGGTTTTCTACGAGCAGTACTTC
V gene: TRBV28; D gene: -; J gene: TRBJ2-1; clone size: -; CDR3 protein: CASSFRPQTVFF; CDR3 DNA: TGTGCCAGCAGTTTTCGCCCTCAGACCGTATTCTTC
V gene: TRBV20-1; D gene: -; J gene: TRBJ2-7; clone size: -; CDR3 protein: CSVLRGREQYF; CDR3 DNA: TGCAGTGTCCTCAGGGGCCGCGAGCAGTACTTC
V gene: TRBV20-1; D gene: -; J gene: TRBJ2-1; clone size: few; CDR3 protein: CSASPYRVGHNEQFF; CDR3 DNA: TGCAGTGCTAGTCCCTACAGGGTGGGTCACAATGAGCAGTTCTTC
V gene: TRBV5-1; D gene: -; J gene: TRBJ1-1; clone size: many; CDR3 protein: CASREGGAEAFF; CDR3 DNA: TGCGCCAGCAGAGAAGGAGGAGCAGAAGCTTTCTTT
V gene: TRBV20-1; D gene: -; J gene: TRBJ2-3; clone size: many; CDR3 protein: CSARPSLMFDTQYF; CDR3 DNA: TGCAGTGCTAGGCCGTCCCTGATGTTTGATACGCAGTATTTT
V gene: TRBV29-1; D gene: TRBD1; J gene: TRBJ1-2; clone size: -; CDR3 protein: CSVVGQGQGGYTF; CDR3 DNA: TGCAGCGTTGTGGGTCAGGGACAGGGGGGCTACACCTTC
V gene: TRBV20-1; D gene: -; J gene: TRBJ1-6; clone size: few; CDR3 protein: CSARDEGVYNSPLHF; CDR3 DNA: TGCAGTGCTAGAGATGAGGGGGTTTATAATTCACCCCTCCACTTT
V gene: TRBV9; D gene: -; J gene: TRBJ2-3; clone size: -; CDR3 protein: CASSVKSTDTQYF; CDR3 DNA: TGTGCCAGCAGCGTTAAGAGCACAGATACGCAGTATTTT
V gene: TRBV12-3/TRBV12-4; D gene: TRBD2; J gene: TRBJ2-2; clone size: -; CDR3 protein: CASRPGLASPGELFF; CDR3 DNA: TGTGCCAGCAGGCCGGGACTAGCTTCTCCCGGGGAGCTGTTTTTT
V gene: TRBV18; D gene: -; J gene: TRBJ2-1; clone size: -; CDR3 protein: CASFPGSGAYNEQFF; CDR3 DNA: TGTGCCAGCTTCCCAGGGTCGGGGGCCTACAATGAGCAGTTCTTC
V gene: TRBV29-1; D gene: -; J gene: TRBJ2-5; clone size: many; CDR3 protein: CSVRRVYQETQYF; CDR3 DNA: TGCAGCGTTCGCAGGGTGTACCAAGAGACCCAGTACTTC
V gene: TRBV4-1; D gene: -; J gene: TRBJ2-7; clone size: many; CDR3 protein: CASSQDRDGALRAQYF; CDR3 DNA: TGCGCCAGCAGCCAAGATCGGGACGGGGCGCTACGAGCGCAGTACTTC
V gene: TRBV20-1; D gene: TRBD1; J gene: TRBJ2-7; clone size: -; CDR3 protein: CSAYRGQGGYEQYF; CDR3 DNA: TGCAGTGCCTATAGGGGACAGGGGGGCTACGAGCAGTACTTC
V gene: TRBV6-1; D gene: TRBD1; J gene: TRBJ1-5; clone size: -; CDR3 protein: CASSEQGARQPQHF; CDR3 DNA: TGTGCCAGCAGTGAACAGGGGGCGCGTCAGCCCCAGCATTTT
V gene: TRBV12-3/TRBV12-4; D gene: -; J gene: TRBJ1-6; clone size: -; CDR3 protein: CASSRDVEYSPLHF; CDR3 DNA: TGTGCCAGCAGTAGGGACGTAGAGTATTCACCCCTCCACTTT
V gene: TRBV12-3/TRBV12-4; D gene: -; J gene: TRBJ1-2; clone size: -; CDR3 protein: CASSIGNNYGYTF; CDR3 DNA: TGTGCCAGCAGTATCGGGAACAACTATGGCTACACCTTC
V gene: TRBV20-1; D gene: -; J gene: TRBJ2-3; clone size: few; CDR3 protein: CSAFFRSSTDTQYF; CDR3 DNA: TGCAGTGCCTTTTTCCGTTCTAGCACAGATACGCAGTATTTT
V gene: TRBV7-9; D gene: -; J gene: TRBJ2-3; clone size: few; CDR3 protein: CASSSWDGFSTDTQYF; CDR3 DNA: TGTGCCAGCAGCTCCTGGGACGGCTTTAGCACAGATACGCAGTATTTT
V gene: TRBV29-1; D gene: -; J gene: TRBJ1-2; clone size: -; CDR3 protein: CSVGRINYGYTF; CDR3 DNA: TGCAGCGTTGGGCGGATTAACTATGGCTACACCTTC
V gene: TRBV7-2; D gene: -; J gene: TRBJ2-2; clone size: -; CDR3 protein: CASSSATETGELFF; CDR3 DNA: TGTGCCAGCAGCTCGGCTACCGAAACCGGGGAGCTGTTTTTT
V gene: TRBV5-5; D gene: -; J gene: TRBJ2-2; clone size: -; CDR3 protein: CASSFPRMGPANTGELFF; CDR3 DNA: TGTGCCAGCAGCTTTCCCAGGATGGGACCCGCGAACACCGGGGAGCTGTTTTTT
V gene: TRBV20-1; D gene: -; J gene: TRBJ2-1; clone size: -; CDR3 protein: CSARNNEQFF; CDR3 DNA: TGCAGTGCAAGGAACAATGAGCAGTTCTTC
V gene: TRBV20-1; D gene: -; J gene: TRBJ2-3; clone size: few; CDR3 protein: CSASGWGGRDF; CDR3 DNA: TGCAGTGCTAGCGGGTGGGGAGGTCGAGATTTT
V gene: TRBV29-1; D gene: TRBD1; J gene: TRBJ1-3; clone size: few; CDR3 protein: CSVQKDRTSSGNTIYF; CDR3 DNA: TGCAGCGTCCAGAAGGACAGGACATCCTCTGGAAACACCATATATTTT
V gene: TRBV7-4; D gene: -; J gene: TRBJ2-7; clone size: -; CDR3 protein: CASSPAYYEQYF; CDR3 DNA: TGTGCCAGCAGTCCGGCCTACTACGAGCAGTACTTC
V gene: TRBV20-1; D gene: TRBD1; J gene: TRBJ2-1; clone size: -; CDR3 protein: CSATPRQGPNNEQFF; CDR3 DNA: TGCAGTGCTACCCCCAGACAGGGTCCCAACAATGAGCAGTTCTTC
V gene: TRBV6-1; D gene: -; J gene: TRBJ1-2; clone size: few; CDR3 protein: CASSVGRGVPDYGYTF; CDR3 DNA: TGTGCCAGCAGTGTTGGCAGGGGCGTACCTGACTATGGCTACACCTTC
V gene: TRBV20-1; D gene: -; J gene: TRBJ2-5; clone size: -; CDR3 protein: CSAAWGPTRETQYF; CDR3 DNA: TGCAGTGCCGCTTGGGGGCCCACTAGAGAGACCCAGTACTTC
V gene: TRBV7-2; D gene: -; J gene: TRBJ1-1; clone size: -; CDR3 protein: CASSLSLPPAWTEAFF; CDR3 DNA: TGTGCCAGCAGCTTATCCCTGCCGCCCGCGTGGACTGAAGCTTTCTTT
V gene: TRBV5-5; D gene: -; J gene: TRBJ1-4; clone size: -; CDR3 protein: CASSLRPGRLNEKLFF; CDR3 DNA: TGTGCCAGCAGCTTACGCCCGGGCAGGCTTAATGAAAAACTGTTTTTT